This TCR beta chain was recorded in a study of TIL therapy for anti-PD-1-resistant metastatic lung cancer. The CDR3 loop spans 16 amino acids. Time point meaning: pre-treatment sample, taken before nivolumab and TIL therapy. The tumor samples were excised metastases, mostly pleural nodules or supraclavicular lymph nodes. This was the immunoSEQ v3 assay. The protocol was immunoSEQ multiplex PCR, while the TCRdb copy is restricted to in-frame clones and leaves out a portion. The sample lists about 50,000 clones, less than 85% occurring once. The V gene is TRBV21-1, the J gene TRBJ2-7; TRBD1 is the table's D call and was not checked against the DNA. TRBV21-1 constitutes a pseudogene. The source of this sequence is a person between 30 and 80 years old with non-small cell lung cancer. This material consisted of tumor tissue, taken at baseline. CDR3 protein: CASSKKPGQGRGEQYF. For the CDR3, the DNA is TGTGCCAGCAGCAAAAAACCGGGACAGGGAAGGGGCGAGCAGTACTTC.